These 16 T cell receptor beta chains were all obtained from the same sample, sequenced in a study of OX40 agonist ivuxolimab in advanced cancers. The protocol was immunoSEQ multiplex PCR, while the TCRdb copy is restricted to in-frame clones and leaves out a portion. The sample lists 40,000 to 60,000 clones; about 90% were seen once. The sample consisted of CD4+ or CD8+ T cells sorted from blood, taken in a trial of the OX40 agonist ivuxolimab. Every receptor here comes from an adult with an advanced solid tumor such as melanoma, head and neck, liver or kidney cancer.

The CDR3 region is CASLPGQGNTEAFF. The CDR3 bases are TGTGCCAGCTTACCCGGGCAGGGGAACACTGAAGCTTTCTTT. V usage is TRBV11-2 and J usage is TRBJ1-1, with a weak D call TRBD1 (5 bases). V gave up 8 bases and J gave up 1 base, with 14 bases separating them. Germline CDR1 and CDR2: SGHAT and FQNNGV. This CDR3 has 14 amino acids. Drawing the rest from reference TRBV11-2 and TRBJ1-1, the complete variable domain is EAGVAQSPRYKIIEKRQSVAFWCNPISGHATLYWYQQILGQGPKLLIQFQNNGVVDDSQLPKDRFSAERLKGVDSTLKIQPAKLEDSAVYLCASLPGQGNTEAFFGQGTRLTVV.

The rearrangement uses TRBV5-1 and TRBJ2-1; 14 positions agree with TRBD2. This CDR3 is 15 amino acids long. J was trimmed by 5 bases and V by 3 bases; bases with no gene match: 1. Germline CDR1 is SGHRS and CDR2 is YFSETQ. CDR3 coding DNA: TGCGCCAGCAGCTCGGGACTAGCGGGGGACAATGAGCAGTTCTTC. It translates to CASSSGLAGDNEQFF.

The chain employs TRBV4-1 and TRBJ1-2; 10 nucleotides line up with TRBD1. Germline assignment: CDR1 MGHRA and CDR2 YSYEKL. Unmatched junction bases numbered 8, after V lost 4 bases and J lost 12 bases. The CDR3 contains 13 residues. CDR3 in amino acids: CASSRGTGEGDTF. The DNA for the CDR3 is TGCGCCAGCAGCCGAGGGACAGGGGAAGGCGACACCTTC.

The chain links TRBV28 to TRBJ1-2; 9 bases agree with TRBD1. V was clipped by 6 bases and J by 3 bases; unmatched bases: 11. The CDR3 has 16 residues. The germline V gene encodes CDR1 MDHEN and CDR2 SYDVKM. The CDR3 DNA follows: TGTGCCAGCAGACCCCTGGGACAGGGAGATCACTATGGCTACACCTTC. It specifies CASRPLGQGDHYGYTF.

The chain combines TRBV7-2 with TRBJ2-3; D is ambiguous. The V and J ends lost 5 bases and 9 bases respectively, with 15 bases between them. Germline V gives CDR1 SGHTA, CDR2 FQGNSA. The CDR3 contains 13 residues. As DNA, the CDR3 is TGTGCCAGCAGCCCCAATTCGATAGGAACGCAGTATTTT. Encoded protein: CASSPNSIGTQYF.

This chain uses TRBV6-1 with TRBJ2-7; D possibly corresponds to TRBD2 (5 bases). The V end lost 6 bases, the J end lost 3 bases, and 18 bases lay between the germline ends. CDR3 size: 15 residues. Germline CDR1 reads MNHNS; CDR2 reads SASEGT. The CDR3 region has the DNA TGTGCCAGCAGGTTCTTACTAGGAGAACTCTACGAGCAGTACTTC. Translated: CASRFLLGELYEQYF.

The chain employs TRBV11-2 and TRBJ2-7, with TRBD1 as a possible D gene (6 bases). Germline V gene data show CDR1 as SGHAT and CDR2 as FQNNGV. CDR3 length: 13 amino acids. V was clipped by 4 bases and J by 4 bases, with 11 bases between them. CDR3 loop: CASSWGRGYEQYF. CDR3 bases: TGTGCCAGCAGCTGGGGCAGGGGATACGAGCAGTACTTC.

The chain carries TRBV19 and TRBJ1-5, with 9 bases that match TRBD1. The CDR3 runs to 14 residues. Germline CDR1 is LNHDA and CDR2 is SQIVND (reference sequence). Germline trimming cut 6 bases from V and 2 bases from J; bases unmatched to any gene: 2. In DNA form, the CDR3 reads TGTGCCAGTAGCCGGACAGGGGGCAATCAGCCCCAGCATTTT. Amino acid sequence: CASSRTGGNQPQHF.

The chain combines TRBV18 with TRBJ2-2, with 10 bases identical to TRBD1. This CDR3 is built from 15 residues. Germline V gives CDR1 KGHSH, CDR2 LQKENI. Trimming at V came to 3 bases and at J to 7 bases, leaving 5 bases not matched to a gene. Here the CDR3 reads CASSPRQGAGGELFF. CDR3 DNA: TGTGCCAGCTCACCTAGACAGGGGGCTGGCGGGGAGCTGTTTTTT.

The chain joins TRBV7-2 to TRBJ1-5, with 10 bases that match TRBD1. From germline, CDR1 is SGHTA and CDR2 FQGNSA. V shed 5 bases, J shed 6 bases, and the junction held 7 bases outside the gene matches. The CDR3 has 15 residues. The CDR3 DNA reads TGTGCCAGCAGCCCGGGACAGGGGTTCGGTCAGCCCCAGCATTTT. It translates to CASSPGQGFGQPQHF.

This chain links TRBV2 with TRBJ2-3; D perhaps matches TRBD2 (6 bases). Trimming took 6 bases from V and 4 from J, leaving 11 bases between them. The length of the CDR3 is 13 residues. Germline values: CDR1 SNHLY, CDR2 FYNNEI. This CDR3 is CASRRELSDTQYF. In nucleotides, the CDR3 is TGTGCCAGCAGACGGGAGCTCTCAGATACGCAGTATTTT.

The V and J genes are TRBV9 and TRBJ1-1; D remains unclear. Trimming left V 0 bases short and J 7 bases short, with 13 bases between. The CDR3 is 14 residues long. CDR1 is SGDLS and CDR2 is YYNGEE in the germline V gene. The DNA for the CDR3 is TGTGCCAGCAGCGTAGTTCCCCCGGGGAGTGAAGCTTTCTTT. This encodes CASSVVPPGSEAFF.

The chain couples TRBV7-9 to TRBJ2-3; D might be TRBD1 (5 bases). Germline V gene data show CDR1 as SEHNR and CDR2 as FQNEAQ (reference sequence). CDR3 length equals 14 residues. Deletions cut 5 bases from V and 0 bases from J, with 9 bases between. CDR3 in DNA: TGTGCCAGCAGCAAAGACAGAAGCACAGATACGCAGTATTTT. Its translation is CASSKDRSTDTQYF.

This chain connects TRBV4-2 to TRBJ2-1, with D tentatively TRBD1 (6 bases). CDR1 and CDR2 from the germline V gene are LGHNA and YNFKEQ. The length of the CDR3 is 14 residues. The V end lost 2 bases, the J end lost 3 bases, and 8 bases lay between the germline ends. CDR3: CASSQRGSYNEQFF. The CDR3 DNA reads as TGTGCCAGCAGCCAAAGGGGGAGCTACAATGAGCAGTTCTTC.

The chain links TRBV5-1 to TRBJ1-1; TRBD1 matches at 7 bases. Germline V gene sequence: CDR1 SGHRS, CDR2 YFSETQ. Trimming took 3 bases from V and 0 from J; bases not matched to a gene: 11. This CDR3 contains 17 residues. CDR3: CASSSHRGPTMNTEAFF. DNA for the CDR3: TGCGCCAGCAGCTCCCACAGGGGACCAACCATGAACACTGAAGCTTTCTTT.

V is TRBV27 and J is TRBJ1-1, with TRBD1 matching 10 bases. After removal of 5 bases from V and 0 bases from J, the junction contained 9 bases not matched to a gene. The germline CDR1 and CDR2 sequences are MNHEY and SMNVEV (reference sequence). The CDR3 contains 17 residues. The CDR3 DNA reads TGTGCCAGCAGTCCCCGGGACAGGGGATGGCTGAACACTGAAGCTTTCTTT. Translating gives CASSPRDRGWLNTEAFF.